The sequence of this TCR beta chain was determined in a study of technical replicates of blood from a few donors listed by TCRdb under 2017. Libraries were built with the immunoSEQ multiplex PCR assay. In its TCRdb copy, this immuneACCESS table keeps in-frame sequences only and misses some clones. Where compared with another copy, unresolved V genes explain less than half of these, and the others have no known cause. For this sample the table gives approximately 95,000 clones, of which 85% to 95% were detected only once. 0.3% to 0.35% of the sample lies in the top ten. Trimming removed 4 bases from V and 3 bases from J; the gene matches leave 1 base unexplained. The CDR3 sequence holds 14 residues, the cysteine and phenylalanine included. Kept here is only the CDR3 DNA, which spans 42 bases and is read in frame from base 1. Based on the germline V gene, the CDR1 and CDR2 sequences are KGHSH and LQKENI.

Remarks on this clone: It lacks a known antigen. It has no much larger one-base neighbor in the sample; base qualities were not kept.

The specimen sequenced was T cells isolated from PBMCs. The V and J segments used are TRBV18 and TRBJ2-5; the junction holds 11 bases that match TRBD2. The sequence came from a human donor in good health. The DNA reads TGTGCCAGCTCACTTAGCGGGAGGGAAGAGACCCAGTACTTC. The encoded protein is CASSLSGREETQYF.